Each of the 17 T cell receptor beta chains below was sequenced from the same sample in a study of radiotherapy plus CTLA-4 blockade in lung cancer. Assay used: immunoSEQ multiplex PCR; TCRdb lists only in-frame clones, some missing. This table has more than 90,000 clones, roughly 80% appearing once. This specimen was peripheral blood, taken from a patient treated with radiotherapy plus ipilimumab. These receptors originate from a human donor with non-small cell lung cancer that progressed on radiotherapy plus ipilimumab. Some clones in this sample may be carry-over from other donors' samples.

The chain combines TRBV4-3 with TRBJ2-7; 9 bases match TRBD1. Losses at the gene ends were 0 bases for V and 2 bases for J; bases not matched to a gene: 11. Germline CDR1 LGHNA, CDR2 YSLEER. The CDR3 runs 18 residues. CDR3 amino acids: CASSQDVIGTGPTYEQYF. CDR3 coding DNA: TGCGCCAGCAGCCAAGATGTTATTGGGACAGGGCCCACCTACGAGCAGTACTTC.

This clone was observed once. The CDR3 here is CASSIMHRGGQPQHF. CDR3 coding DNA: TGTGCCAGTAGTATAATGCACAGGGGAGGTCAGCCCCAGCATTTT. The rearrangement joins TRBV19 to TRBJ1-5; TRBD1 matches at 7 bases. CDR1 is LNHDA, CDR2 SQIVND, per germline (reference sequence). V shed 2 bases and J 6 bases; nucleotides not matched to a gene: 7. The CDR3 is made up of 15 amino acids.

The genes are TRBV9 and TRBJ1-1; possibly TRBD1 for D (6 bases). The ends were cut back, 7 bases at V and 3 bases at J, with 13 bases in the middle. CDR3 length: 13 amino acids. Germline CDR1 and CDR2: SGDLS and YYNGEE. Here the CDR3 DNA reads TGTGCCAGCTCGCTGGACAGCTACACTGAAGCTTTCTTT. As protein: CASSLDSYTEAFF.

This rearrangement joins TRBV10-3 to TRBJ1-2; D gene uncertain. CDR1 is ENHRY and CDR2 is SYGVKD in the germline V gene. The CDR3 consists of 13 residues. The ends were cut back, 3 bases at V and 5 bases at J, with 10 bases in the middle. In DNA form, the CDR3 reads TGTGCCATCAGTGAAGGACCCGCATATGGCTACACCTTC. It is translated as CAISEGPAYGYTF.

This chain joins TRBV4-2 and TRBJ2-7; D is uncertain. CDR3 size: 11 residues. The V gene lost 6 bases and the J gene lost 4 bases, with 7 bases spanning the gap. Germline CDR1 reads LGHNA; CDR2 reads YNFKEQ. The chain's CDR3 is CASRMGYEQYF. The DNA of the CDR3 is TGTGCCAGCAGGATGGGGTACGAGCAGTACTTC.

The count of this clone is one. The chain joins TRBV21-1 to TRBJ2-5; no check of the table's D call, TRBD1, against the DNA was made. TRBV21-1 corresponds to a pseudogene. The CDR3 length is 18 residues. The DNA for the CDR3 is TGTGCCAGCAGCAAAGCGAGGGGACAGCTTTGGTTTCAAGAGACCCAGTACTTC. It encodes CASSKARGQLWFQETQYF.

This chain links TRBV7-9 with TRBJ2-5, with D possibly TRBD1 on 6 matching bases. Germline loops: CDR1 SEHNR, CDR2 FQNEAQ (reference sequence). Trimming cost V 0 bases and J 5 bases, with 10 bases left between them. This CDR3 has 14 amino acids. This CDR3 reads CASSLAQGDETQYF. CDR3 nucleotides: TGTGCCAGCAGCTTAGCACAGGGAGATGAGACCCAGTACTTC.

The chain uses TRBV7-2 and TRBJ2-7, with D possibly matching TRBD1 (6 bases). Deletions cut 5 bases from V and 3 bases from J, with 23 bases between. The germline V gene has CDR1 SGHTA and CDR2 FQGNSA. The CDR3 sequence is 17 residues long. In DNA form, the CDR3 reads TGTGCCAGCAGCAACACTCTGATCAGGGGAATGGGCTACGAGCAGTACTTC. Translating gives CASSNTLIRGMGYEQYF.

The V gene is TRBV4-2, the J gene TRBJ2-7; tentatively, D is TRBD2 (6 bases). Deletions cut 7 bases from V and 4 bases from J, with 23 bases between. The CDR3 loop spans 16 amino acids. Germline CDR1 LGHNA, CDR2 YNFKEQ. CDR3 bases: TGTGCCAGCACCCTGGGGAGGACACTAGATGTTTACGAGCAGTACTTC. This encodes CASTLGRTLDVYEQYF.

The J gene is TRBJ2-3, the V gene TRBV4-1; 15 bases line up with TRBD2. In germline, CDR1 is MGHRA, CDR2 YSYEKL. The CDR3 is made up of 21 amino acids. V was clipped by 1 base and J by 1 base; unmatched bases: 12. CDR3 in amino acids: CASSQATPGLAGGLGTDTQYF. The CDR3 DNA reads as TGCGCCAGCAGCCAAGCCACCCCGGGACTAGCGGGGGGTTTAGGCACAGATACGCAGTATTTT.

This clone was seen once. This chain links TRBV4-2 with TRBJ2-3; 9 bases match TRBD2. Germline trimming cut 2 bases from V and 6 bases from J; bases unmatched to any gene: 15. The germline gives CDR1 LGHNA, CDR2 YNFKEQ. The CDR3 contains 18 residues. This CDR3 reads CASSQLSGGRRFTDTQYF. For the CDR3, the DNA is TGTGCCAGCAGCCAACTTAGCGGGGGAAGGCGCTTTACCGATACGCAGTATTTT.

The rearrangement joins TRBV12-2 to TRBJ2-1; no DNA check was done on the table's D call, TRBD2. TRBV12-2 is noted as a pseudogene. This CDR3 is 16 amino acids long. CDR3 nucleotides: TGTGCAAGTCGCTCGAAGACCTGGAGCTCCTACAATGAGCAGTTCTTC. Amino acids: CASRSKTWSSYNEQFF.

This chain uses TRBV6-5 with TRBJ2-5; TRBD2 agrees at 9 bases. This CDR3 has 13 amino acids. The germline V gene has CDR1 MNHEY and CDR2 SVGAGI. The V segment lost 6 bases and the J segment 5 bases; nucleotides outside the gene matches: 4. The CDR3 protein is CASSGTSRETQYF. DNA of the CDR3: TGTGCCAGCAGCGGGACTAGCCGGGAGACCCAGTACTTC.

The chain links TRBV19 to TRBJ1-5, with a tentative D call TRBD1 (5 bases). CDR1 LNHDA and CDR2 SQIVND come from the germline V gene (reference sequence). Between the trimmed V and J ends, which lost 3 bases and 4 bases, there was a span of 13 bases. The CDR3 contains 15 residues. Here the CDR3 DNA reads TGTGCCAGTAGTATTTGGGGGGTCATGAATCAGCCCCAGCATTTT. Translating it yields CASSIWGVMNQPQHF.

This clone was recorded once. The chain has TRBV28 and TRBJ2-7; 8 bases are a match to TRBD2. Germline CDR1 is MDHEN and CDR2 is SYDVKM. The CDR3 is made up of 14 amino acids. The V gene end was trimmed by 8 bases and the J gene end by 1 base; junction bases not matched to a gene: 7. In DNA form, the CDR3 reads TGTGCCAGCGCCTCGGGGGGGTCTTCCTACGAGCAGTACTTC. Encoded protein: CASASGGSSYEQYF.

The J gene is TRBJ2-1, the V gene TRBV19; D uncertain. Germline V gene data show CDR1 as LNHDA and CDR2 as SQIVND (reference sequence). V dropped 6 bases and J dropped 12 bases, with 27 bases sitting between them. The CDR3 sequence is 16 residues long. In DNA, the CDR3 is TGTGCCAGTAGCCCTGACCGGCCTCCGTCCAGCAGGTCGCAGTTCTTC. Amino acids: CASSPDRPPSSRSQFF.

Comments on this clone: The junction does not match germline at one end; this may be a read error. V usage is TRBV7-7 and J usage is TRBJ2-2; D is possibly TRBD1 (5 bases). Germline V gene data show CDR1 as SSHAT and CDR2 as FNYEAQ (reference sequence). The CDR3 length is 15 residues. The CDR3 is CASSRLTGNTGELFF. The CDR3 nucleotides are TGTGCTAGCAGCCGATTAACAGGGAACACCGGGGAGCTGTTTTTT.